This T cell receptor beta chain was sequenced during a study of control samples from healthy donors and cancer patients. Here immunoSEQ multiplex PCR was the method, and the copy in TCRdb shows in-frame clones only, minus some. The sample has tens of thousands of clones; about nine tenths are singletons. CDR1 MNHNY and CDR2 SVGAGI come from the germline V gene (reference sequence). Trimming removed 8 bases at V and 4 bases at J, with 8 bases between. The CDR3 is made up of 12 amino acids. This clonotype was obtained from a man aged 50-59 years with lung cancer. The chain has TRBV6-6 and TRBJ1-4, with D unresolved. Sample: PBMCs. In DNA, the CDR3 is TGTGCCAGCGGATCGGGTAATGAAAAACTGTTTTTT. Its protein is CASGSGNEKLFF.